Sequencing of this TCR beta chain was carried out in a study of early T cells in non-severe SARS-CoV-2 infection. Looking at the study overall: Sequenced bulk RNA came from whole blood that was unsorted, and chains were unpaired. Whole-study findings and limits: Reliance on VDJdb matching favored anti-spike CD8 responses; private and CD4 specificities were missed.

The V and J ends lost 5 bases and 4 bases respectively, with 19 bases between them. CDR1 is SGHTA, CDR2 FQGTGA, per germline. This CDR3 is 16 amino acids long. A word on this clonotype: Its antigen is unidentified.

The TCR library protocol attached unique molecular identifiers to the individual cDNA molecules. MiXCR, run by TCRdb on the 5' RACE reads, gives a single entry per CDR3 protein. There are fewer than 80,000 distinct CDR3 sequences in the sample; roughly 10% occur only once, and about 12% lies in the top ten. The sequence was collected from an adult who was a healthcare worker with PCR-confirmed SARS-CoV-2 infection or an uninfected control (not recorded which). The chain is built from TRBV7-3 and TRBJ2-3; a possible D gene is TRBD2 (5 bases). Sequencing was performed on whole blood, taken at baseline. This chain's CDR3 is CASSRLSGVAADTQYF. The CDR3, as DNA: TGTGCCAGCAGCCGGTTAAGCGGAGTAGCTGCAGATACGCAGTATTTT.